This TCR beta chain comes out of a study of shared clonotypes between healthy human individuals. About 30,000 T cell genomes (approximately 0.2 ug DNA) went into each sorted-subset replicate. The method was immunoSEQ multiplex PCR; TCRdb's version includes in-frame clones alone and lacks a portion of them. The sample carries over 750,000 clones, approximately 96% recorded once. Germline CDR1 reads MNHEY; CDR2 reads SMNVEV (reference sequence). V was clipped by 5 bases and J by 3 bases, with 13 bases between them. The CDR3 is 15 amino acids. It was CD45RO-negative cells, positively selected for CCR7, that made up naive CD8 cells, with terminally differentiated effector memory CD45RA+ cells excluded. Recent vaccinations or acute infections were absent in the healthy HIV-negative adult donors.

The sequencing input was naive CD8+ T cells sorted from blood. The chain recombines TRBV27 with TRBJ2-2; D gene ambiguous. The sequence came from a man aged 25-45 years in good health. CDR3 sequence: CASSRRHPDTGELFF. Here the CDR3 DNA reads TGTGCCAGCAGTAGGAGACACCCTGACACCGGGGAGCTGTTTTTT.